A single sample gave rise to the 28 T cell receptor beta chains below, sequenced in a study of blood T cell repertoires in COVID-19. Generated by immunoSEQ multiplex PCR, the TCRdb table keeps only in-frame clones and is missing some. The table has roughly 100,000 clones, about 84% seen once. Sequencing input: peripheral blood. These receptors all stem from a human donor in a cohort sampled during active COVID-19.

V usage is TRBV19 and J usage is TRBJ1-3, with D uncertain. Deletions cut 1 base from V and 0 bases from J, with 7 bases between. Germline assignment: CDR1 LNHDA and CDR2 SQIVND (reference sequence). The CDR3 contains 15 residues. CDR3 sequence: CASSIGSNSGNTIYF. Here the CDR3 DNA reads TGTGCCAGTAGTATAGGTTCTAACTCTGGAAACACCATATATTTT.

The V and J genes are TRBV7-8 and TRBJ2-1; D might be TRBD2 (6 bases). The CDR3 consists of 14 residues. Trimming stripped 5 bases from V and 6 bases from J, with 14 bases between. Germline-derived CDR1 and CDR2 are SGHVS and FQNEAQ. CDR3 amino acids: CASSPPGGANEQFF. In DNA, the CDR3 is TGTGCCAGCAGCCCCCCAGGCGGGGCCAATGAGCAGTTCTTC.

The rearrangement uses TRBV24-1 and TRBJ2-5; 7 nucleotides align to TRBD1. The V and J ends lost 3 bases and 5 bases, in that order; junction bases with no gene match: 8. In germline, CDR1 is KGHDR, CDR2 SFDVKD. The CDR3 covers 15 residues. The CDR3 DNA follows: TGTGCCACCAGTGATGGGAGAGGGGGCCGCGAGACCCAGTACTTC. Translating gives CATSDGRGGRETQYF.

V and J are TRBV12-3 or TRBV12-4 and TRBJ1-2; D not resolved. The CDR3 sequence is 13 residues long. Trimming took 6 bases from V and 5 from J, leaving 13 bases between them. Here the CDR3 DNA reads TGTGCCAGCAGCCTGACCGCGGGGTATGGCTACACCTTC. Translation: CASSLTAGYGYTF.

The chain links TRBV5-4 to TRBJ1-5; D might be TRBD1 (5 bases). Germline CDR1 and CDR2: SGHNT and YYREEE (reference sequence). Trimming shortened V by 0 bases and J by 5 bases, and 9 bases separated the two germline ends. The CDR3 totals 14 residues. The CDR3 DNA reads as TGTGCCAGCAGCTTGGACGCGGGGGATCAGCCCCAGCATTTT. Its protein is CASSLDAGDQPQHF. The entire variable domain, with the rest obtained from reference TRBV5-4 and TRBJ1-5, is as follows: ETGVTQSPTHLIKTRGQQVTLRCSSQSGHNTVSWYQQALGQGPQFIFQYYREEENGRGNFPPRFSGLQFPNYSSELNVNALELDDSALYLCASSLDAGDQPQHFGDGTRLSIL.

The chain links TRBV5-1 to TRBJ2-2; no clear D. The CDR3 covers 13 residues. From germline, CDR1 is SGHRS and CDR2 YFSETQ. V lost 4 bases and J 6 bases, leaving 10 bases between the germline ends. The CDR3 coding sequence is TGCGCCAGCAGCCCGTTAACTTCCGGGGAGCTGTTTTTT. Translating it yields CASSPLTSGELFF.

In nucleotides, the CDR3 is TGCGCCAGCAGCCAAGACGGGGGGGCGGACGGGGAGCTGTTTTTT. Its protein is CASSQDGGADGELFF. The chain uses TRBV4-3 and TRBJ2-2, with 8 bases lining up with TRBD2. With 0 bases clipped from V and 7 bases from J, the junction kept 4 bases outside the gene matches. The CDR3 consists of 15 residues. Germline V gives CDR1 LGHNA, CDR2 YSLEER.

The chain has TRBV2 and TRBJ2-7, with 7 positions matching TRBD1. Germline V gene data show CDR1 as SNHLY and CDR2 as FYNNEI. V was clipped by 5 bases and J by 3 bases; unmatched bases: 10. The CDR3 loop spans 15 amino acids. This chain's CDR3 is CASSPLPGQIYEQYF. CDR3 DNA sequence: TGTGCCAGCAGTCCCCTCCCGGGACAGATCTACGAGCAGTACTTC.

V gene TRBV29-1 combines with J gene TRBJ2-5; 12 nucleotides agree with TRBD1. V gave up 7 bases and J gave up 5 bases; unmatched junction bases: 5. The CDR3 runs 13 residues. Germline lookup yields CDR1 SQVTM and CDR2 ANQGSEA. In DNA, the CDR3 is TGCAGCGCCGGGACAGGGGGCGGCGAGACCCAGTACTTC. Translation: CSAGTGGGETQYF. The full variable domain, in which reference TRBV29-1 and TRBJ2-5 provide the parts outside the CDR3, is SAVISQKPSRDICQRGTSLTIQCQVDSQVTMMFWYRQQPGQSLTLIATANQGSEATYESGFVIDKFPISRPNLTFSTLTVSNMSPEDSSIYLCSAGTGGGETQYFGPGTRLLVL.

This clone was seen a single time. The V call is TRBV7-2, the J call TRBJ2-7; 10 positions match TRBD1. Germline lookup yields CDR1 SGHTA and CDR2 FQGNSA. The CDR3 loop spans 14 amino acids. Trimming removed 5 bases from V and 5 bases from J; junction bases left unmatched: 6. The CDR3 DNA reads as TGTGCCAGCAGCGCCGGGACAGGGGATGACGAGCAGTACTTC. As protein: CASSAGTGDDEQYF.

This clone appeared a few times. The V and J genes are TRBV2 and TRBJ1-3; D call uncertain. CDR1 is SNHLY and CDR2 is FYNNEI in the germline V gene. Deletions cut 2 bases from V and 6 bases from J, with 2 bases between. The CDR3 consists of 11 residues. The DNA of the CDR3 is TGTGCCAGCAGTGAACAAAACACCATATATTTT. Its protein is CASSEQNTIYF.

The chain has TRBV2 and TRBJ1-2; maybe TRBD1 (6 bases). The germline V and J ends were trimmed by 3 bases and 2 bases, with 10 bases remaining between them. The germline CDR1 and CDR2 sequences are SNHLY and FYNNEI. This CDR3 is 14 amino acids long. The CDR3 nucleotides read TGTGCCAGCAGTGAGGGCAGGGGAAACTATGGCTACACCTTC. Translation: CASSEGRGNYGYTF.

The chain recombines TRBV29-1 with TRBJ2-5; a weak D match, TRBD2 (5 bases). Germline loops: CDR1 SQVTM, CDR2 ANQGSEA. The CDR3 is 13 residues long. Trimming took 6 bases from V and 5 from J, leaving 16 bases between them. For the CDR3, the DNA is TGCAGCGTAACTCCCCGACGGAGGGAGACCCAGTACTTC. Translated: CSVTPRRRETQYF.

The CDR3 spells CASRDIFLRQGCYEQYF. DNA for the CDR3: TGTGCCAGCAGGGATATCTTTTTAAGACAGGGTTGCTACGAGCAGTACTTC. The gene calls are TRBV9 and TRBJ2-7; 7 bases are shared with TRBD1. There are 17 residues in the CDR3. Germline CDR1 SGDLS, CDR2 YYNGEE. J gave up 3 bases and V 5 bases, and 17 bases lay outside the gene matches.

This chain joins TRBV7-2 and TRBJ2-7; D unclear. V was shortened by 0 bases and J by 4 bases, with 4 bases between the two germline ends. The germline gives CDR1 SGHTA, CDR2 FQGNSA. This CDR3 is 12 amino acids long. CDR3 sequence: CASSLANYEQYF. CDR3 nucleotide sequence: TGTGCCAGCAGCTTAGCCAATTACGAGCAGTACTTC.

The chain joins TRBV3-1 (or the pseudogene TRBV3-2) to TRBJ2-1, with 7 bases aligning to TRBD2. Looked up from germline, CDR1 is LGHDT and CDR2 is YNNKEL (reference sequence). This CDR3 comprises 15 residues. Trimming at V came to 1 base and at J to 2 bases, leaving 2 bases not matched to a gene. CDR3 in amino acids: CASSQGLAAYNEQFF. Written as DNA, the CDR3 is TGTGCCAGCAGCCAAGGTCTAGCGGCCTACAATGAGCAGTTCTTC.

The V call is TRBV27, the J call TRBJ2-7, with D uncertain. Looked up from germline, CDR1 is MNHEY and CDR2 is SMNVEV (reference sequence). This CDR3 spans 16 amino acids. Trimming took 2 bases from V and 4 from J, leaving 18 bases between them. CDR3 bases: TGTGCCAGCAGTTTAAGTGGTACAGAACCTGGGTACGAGCAGTACTTC. It encodes CASSLSGTEPGYEQYF.

This clone was seen just once. The chain has TRBV20-1 and TRBJ2-7; no clear D gene. The CDR3 consists of 11 residues. V was pared by 3 bases and J by 6 bases, with 9 bases between. Germline assignment: CDR1 DFQATT and CDR2 SNEGSKA (reference sequence). The chain's CDR3 is CSASPVAEQYF. As DNA, the CDR3 is TGCAGTGCTAGCCCTGTGGCCGAGCAGTACTTC.

The genes are TRBV29-1 and TRBJ1-2, with a weak D call TRBD1 (6 bases). CDR3 length equals 12 residues. V lost 3 bases to trimming and J lost 5 bases, with 10 bases between them. Germline lookup yields CDR1 SQVTM and CDR2 ANQGSEA. The CDR3 is CSVELGGYGYTF. The CDR3 bases are TGCAGCGTTGAGTTAGGGGGTTATGGCTACACCTTC.

The chain recombines TRBV6-6 with TRBJ1-6; TRBD1 agrees at 7 bases. The ends lost 5 bases at V and 8 bases at J; junction bases unmatched: 6. The CDR3 sequence is 14 residues long. In germline, CDR1 is MNHNY, CDR2 SVGAGI (reference sequence). The CDR3 DNA reads TGTGCCAGCAGTACGGGACAGACTTATTCACCCCTCCACTTT. Translation: CASSTGQTYSPLHF.

The J gene is TRBJ2-4, the V gene TRBV19; the D gene is possibly TRBD1 (6 bases). V dropped 3 bases and J dropped 1 base, with 16 bases sitting between them. The germline gives CDR1 LNHDA, CDR2 SQIVND (reference sequence). The CDR3 loop spans 17 amino acids. The CDR3: CASSILDSSGAKNIQYF. The CDR3 coding sequence is TGTGCCAGTAGTATCTTGGACAGTTCGGGGGCCAAAAACATTCAGTACTTC. Variable domain in full (rest from reference TRBV19 and TRBJ2-4): DGGITQSPKYLFRKEGQNVTLSCEQNLNHDAMYWYRQDPGQGLRLIYYSQIVNDFQKGDIAEGYSVSREKKESFPLTVTSAQKNPTAFYLCASSILDSSGAKNIQYFGAGTRLSVL.

J is TRBJ2-5 and V is TRBV29-1; D gene ambiguous. Per germline, CDR1 SQVTM and CDR2 ANQGSEA. V was shortened by 6 bases and J by 0 bases, with 11 bases between the two germline ends. This CDR3 is 13 amino acids long. DNA for the CDR3: TGCAGCGTCCCGGTAACGTACCAAGAGACCCAGTACTTC. Protein product: CSVPVTYQETQYF.

This sequence joins TRBV29-1 and TRBJ2-7, with 13 bases aligning to TRBD2. The germline V gene has CDR1 SQVTM and CDR2 ANQGSEA. Trimming cost V 4 bases and J 2 bases; bases outside gene matches: 2. The CDR3 covers 14 residues. CDR3 sequence: CSVVTSGRAYEQYF. In DNA form, the CDR3 reads TGCAGCGTTGTTACTAGCGGGAGGGCCTACGAGCAGTACTTC.

This clone was found once. The chain employs TRBV27 and TRBJ2-1, with D uncertain. The CDR3 spans 15 residues. Germline values: CDR1 MNHEY, CDR2 SMNVEV (reference sequence). Trimming took 0 bases from V and 0 from J, leaving 6 bases between them. DNA of the CDR3: TGTGCCAGCAGTTTATCTGACTCCTCCTACAATGAGCAGTTCTTC. Translated, it gives CASSLSDSSYNEQFF.

Worth noting for this clone: Other nucleotide sequences from this sample produce the same CDR3. The chain uses TRBV3-1 (or the pseudogene TRBV3-2) and TRBJ2-5; the match to TRBD2 covers 7 bases. CDR1 is LGHDT and CDR2 is YNNKEL in the germline V gene (reference sequence). V lost 1 base and J lost 5; bases outside the gene matches: 4. The CDR3 sequence is 14 residues long. CDR3 DNA sequence: TGTGCCAGCAGCCAAGGGGGGGGACGGGAGACCCAGTACTTC. Translation gives CASSQGGGRETQYF.

The chain's CDR3 is CASSLEGRANTEAFF. The CDR3 DNA reads TGTGCCAGCAGCTTGGAAGGCAGGGCTAACACTGAAGCTTTCTTT. The chain carries TRBV5-4 and TRBJ1-1; D is possibly TRBD1 (5 bases). Trimming took 0 bases from V and 2 from J, leaving 11 bases between them. This CDR3 is built from 15 residues. Germline V lookup: CDR1 SGHNT, CDR2 YYREEE (reference sequence).

This clone was seen only once. The V and J genes are TRBV6-2 or TRBV6-3 and TRBJ2-6; TRBD1 agrees at 7 bases. The CDR3 covers 18 residues. The germline V gene has CDR1 MNHEY and CDR2 SVGEGT. The trim removed 2 bases at V and 0 bases at J, leaving 7 bases unmatched. The CDR3: CASSYETGRRSGANVLTF. CDR3 bases: TGTGCCAGCAGTTACGAGACAGGGCGACGCTCTGGGGCCAACGTCCTGACTTTC.

The chain is built from TRBV20-1 and TRBJ2-7; maybe TRBD1 (6 bases). The CDR3 is 11 amino acids. Germline assignment: CDR1 DFQATT and CDR2 SNEGSKA (reference sequence). V was trimmed by 6 bases and J by 5 bases, leaving 11 bases between them. The chain's CDR3 is CSALGDNEQYF. CDR3 DNA sequence: TGCAGTGCCCTTGGGGACAACGAGCAGTACTTC.